What follows are 28 T cell receptor beta chains derived from one specimen sequenced in a study of T cell responses to AZD1222 COVID-19 vaccine. Sequenced by immunoSEQ multiplex PCR; TCRdb stores in-frame clones only, minus some. Of about 140,000 clones listed, about 86% are singletons. This material consisted of peripheral blood, taken 28 days after the second AZD1222 dose. The receptor set was obtained from an adult who received the AZD1222 COVID-19 vaccine.

This clone was seen just once. J is TRBJ1-5 and V is TRBV19; 7 bases fit TRBD1. Germline CDR1 LNHDA, CDR2 SQIVND (reference sequence). The CDR3 length is 13 residues. The V and J ends lost 6 bases and 5 bases, in that order; junction bases with no gene match: 4. CDR3 amino acids: CASRTGSYQPQHF. The CDR3 DNA sequence: TGTGCCAGTAGGACAGGGAGTTATCAGCCCCAGCATTTT.

This chain uses TRBV6-1 with TRBJ1-5; TRBD1 might be the D (5 bases). This CDR3 has 13 residues. The V gene's germline CDR1 is MNHNS and CDR2 SASEGT. V was cut by 11 bases and J by 4 bases, with 15 bases left in between. The CDR3: CASLKGRNQPQHF. CDR3 sequence (DNA): TGTGCCTCCCTCAAGGGGAGGAATCAGCCCCAGCATTTT.

This clone was recorded a few times. This chain connects TRBV7-2 to TRBJ1-1; D unresolved. The CDR3 consists of 15 residues. The V gene lost 3 bases and the J gene lost 3 bases, with 14 bases spanning the gap. CDR1 and CDR2 from the germline V gene are SGHTA and FQGNSA. In nucleotides, the CDR3 is TGTGCCAGCAGCTTGTTAGGGATGTGGGACACTGAAGCTTTCTTT. Residues: CASSLLGMWDTEAFF. The complete variable domain, with remaining parts taken from reference TRBV7-2 and TRBJ1-1, reads GAGVSQSPSNKVTEKGKDVELRCDPISGHTALYWYRQSLGQGLEFLIYFQGNSAPDKSGLPSDRFSAERTGGSVSTLTIQRTQQEDSAVYLCASSLLGMWDTEAFFGQGTRLTVV.

The chain carries TRBV5-4 and TRBJ2-7, with no clear D. CDR1 is SGHNT, CDR2 YYREEE, per germline (reference sequence). The germline V and J ends were trimmed by 2 bases and 2 bases, with 11 bases remaining between them. This CDR3 is 14 amino acids long. CDR3 in DNA: TGTGCCAGCAGCTTTTCGTCAAATACCTACGAGCAGTACTTC. It encodes CASSFSSNTYEQYF.

V is TRBV3-1 (or the pseudogene TRBV3-2) and J is TRBJ1-2; D may be TRBD1 (5 bases). With 0 bases removed from V and 6 bases from J, the gap between germline ends came to 5 bases. The CDR3 consists of 12 residues. CDR1 and CDR2 from the germline V gene are LGHDT and YNNKEL (reference sequence). In DNA form, the CDR3 reads TGTGCCAGCAGCCAAGACAGGGATGGCTACACCTTC. This codes for CASSQDRDGYTF.

This chain links TRBV28 with TRBJ1-6; a possible D gene is TRBD1 (6 bases). Germline CDR1 reads MDHEN; CDR2 reads SYDVKM. Trimming took 7 bases from V and 1 from J, leaving 20 bases between them. The CDR3 has 18 amino acids. The DNA for the CDR3 is TGTGCCAGCACCGGGGGCATGTCGTACGGTTCCTATAATTCACCCCTCCACTTT. It translates to CASTGGMSYGSYNSPLHF.

The chain has TRBV3-1 (or the pseudogene TRBV3-2) and TRBJ2-3, with 11 bases identical to TRBD2. Germline CDR1 and CDR2: LGHDT and YNNKEL (reference sequence). This CDR3 is 16 amino acids long. Losses at the gene ends were 5 bases for V and 1 base for J; bases not matched to a gene: 5. The CDR3 DNA follows: TGTGCCAGCAGCTTTATGACTAGCGGGGGCACAGATACGCAGTATTTT. This gives the protein CASSFMTSGGTDTQYF.

This clone came up a few times. The V gene is TRBV6-4, the J gene TRBJ1-2, with 7 nucleotides matching TRBD1. The CDR3 runs to 14 residues. Germline lookup yields CDR1 MRHNA and CDR2 SNTAGT. V trimming: 8 bases; J trimming: 4 bases; junction bases outside the gene matches: 10. The CDR3 here is CASRPGTESYGYTF. Written as DNA, the CDR3 is TGTGCCAGCCGACCCGGGACAGAATCCTATGGCTACACCTTC.

The chain joins TRBV6-4 to TRBJ1-1, with D perhaps TRBD1 (5 bases). The CDR3 runs to 14 residues. Germline V gives CDR1 MRHNA, CDR2 SNTAGT. Trimming stripped 8 bases from V and 2 bases from J, with 15 bases between. The CDR3 DNA sequence: TGTGCCAGCCCTGGGACCGAGTTAAACACTGAAGCTTTCTTT. As protein: CASPGTELNTEAFF.

The chain has TRBV28 and TRBJ1-3, with D uncertain. V lost 5 bases to trimming and J lost 1 base, with 12 bases between them. CDR3 length: 15 residues. From germline, CDR1 is MDHEN and CDR2 SYDVKM. For the CDR3, the DNA is TGTGCCAGCAGTCCTCCAAAGCCATCTGGAAACACCATATATTTT. Translation: CASSPPKPSGNTIYF. The full variable domain, its missing parts supplied by reference TRBV28 and TRBJ1-3, is DVKVTQSSRYLVKRTGEKVFLECVQDMDHENMFWYRQDPGLGLRLIYFSYDVKMKEKGDIPEGYSVSREKKERFSLILESASTNQTSMYLCASSPPKPSGNTIYFGEGSWLTVV.

The chain is built from TRBV5-1 and TRBJ2-2; D possibly corresponds to TRBD1 (8 bases). The V gene lost 2 bases and the J gene lost 6 bases, with 20 bases spanning the gap. The length of the CDR3 is 17 residues. The germline V gene encodes CDR1 SGHRS and CDR2 YFSETQ. Written as DNA, the CDR3 is TGCGCCAGCAGCTTAGGGACAGGTCCCGCGGGGGCCGGGGAGCTGTTTTTT. As protein: CASSLGTGPAGAGELFF.

The rearrangement uses TRBV6-4 and TRBJ2-4; tentative D call: TRBD2 (5 bases). The V end was cut by 4 bases, the J end by 0 bases, with 13 bases between. The CDR3 sequence is 16 residues long. Germline V gene data show CDR1 as MRHNA and CDR2 as SNTAGT. CDR3 DNA: TGTGCCAGCAGTGTAGTGAGGGCCCTAGCCAAAAACATTCAGTACTTC. This sequence encodes CASSVVRALAKNIQYF.

V and J are TRBV4-1 and TRBJ1-1; the D is unclear. Germline assignment: CDR1 MGHRA and CDR2 YSYEKL. Trimming removed 0 bases from V and 0 bases from J, with 14 bases in between. This CDR3 comprises 17 residues. Here the CDR3 DNA reads TGCGCCAGCAGCCAAGATTCGAGGAGGGTGATGAACACTGAAGCTTTCTTT. Translating gives CASSQDSRRVMNTEAFF.

This chain links TRBV27 with TRBJ2-5; D is uncertain. Trimming left V 0 bases short and J 5 bases short, with 7 bases between. The germline V gene encodes CDR1 MNHEY and CDR2 SMNVEV (reference sequence). The CDR3 is 13 residues long. In DNA, the CDR3 is TGTGCCAGCAGTTTATCCAGCCCGGAGACCCAGTACTTC. Translating it yields CASSLSSPETQYF.

The chain employs TRBV2 and TRBJ2-5; D uncertain. Germline V gives CDR1 SNHLY, CDR2 FYNNEI. Deletions cut 6 bases from V and 2 bases from J, with 10 bases between. This CDR3 contains 13 residues. The CDR3 loop reads CASSEWGQETQYF. Here the CDR3 DNA reads TGTGCCAGCAGCGAGTGGGGTCAAGAGACCCAGTACTTC.

In its sample, this clone was seen a few times. The genes are TRBV7-9 and TRBJ2-7, with 12 bases aligning to TRBD2. The V and J ends lost 3 bases and 9 bases, in that order; junction bases with no gene match: 9. CDR3 length equals 15 residues. Germline CDR1 reads SEHNR; CDR2 reads FQNEAQ (reference sequence). The CDR3 region has the DNA TGTGCCAGCAGCTTGTCTCGGACTAGCGGGGACCCGCAGTACTTC. This sequence encodes CASSLSRTSGDPQYF.

The chain is built from TRBV29-1 and TRBJ1-4; maybe TRBD1 (6 bases). In germline, CDR1 is SQVTM, CDR2 ANQGSEA. The germline V and J ends were trimmed by 1 base and 0 bases, with 12 bases remaining between them. The length of the CDR3 is 16 residues. CDR3 loop: CSVEGTVDTTNEKLFF. As DNA, the CDR3 is TGCAGCGTTGAAGGGACAGTGGACACAACTAATGAAAAACTGTTTTTT. The full variable domain, with the rest looked up from reference TRBV29-1 and TRBJ1-4, is SAVISQKPSRDICQRGTSLTIQCQVDSQVTMMFWYRQQPGQSLTLIATANQGSEATYESGFVIDKFPISRPNLTFSTLTVSNMSPEDSSIYLCSVEGTVDTTNEKLFFGSGTQLSVL.

V usage is TRBV11-2 and J usage is TRBJ1-1; tentative D call: TRBD1 (5 bases). From germline, CDR1 is SGHAT and CDR2 FQNNGV. CDR3 size: 16 residues. With 5 bases removed from V and 5 bases from J, the gap between germline ends came to 21 bases. In nucleotides, the CDR3 is TGTGCCAGCAGCCAAACGCCGGAGGGGATGTATACTGAAGCTTTCTTT. Amino acids: CASSQTPEGMYTEAFF.

The rearrangement links TRBV30 to TRBJ1-3, with D perhaps matching TRBD1 (5 bases). The CDR3 sequence is 13 residues long. With 3 bases removed from V and 2 bases from J, the gap between germline ends came to 8 bases. Germline V gene sequence: CDR1 GTSNPN, CDR2 SVGIG (reference sequence). The DNA for the CDR3 is TGTGCCTGGAGCCAGGGAACTGGAAACACCATATATTTT. Translation: CAWSQGTGNTIYF.

On this clone itself: Sequence at one end of the junction differs from germline and may be a read error. The chain is built from TRBV6-1 and TRBJ2-1; D may be TRBD1 or TRBD2 (5 bases each). CDR3 size: 13 residues. Germline CDR1 MNHNS, CDR2 SASEGT. CDR3 region: CASSDRGRGARIF. The CDR3, as DNA: TGTGCCAGCAGTGATAGGGGTCGGGGAGCTCGGATCTTC.

The genes are TRBV2 and TRBJ1-3, with 7 bases matching TRBD1. The germline CDR1 and CDR2 sequences are SNHLY and FYNNEI. Trimming cost V 5 bases and J 0 bases; bases outside gene matches: 10. The CDR3 has 17 residues. The CDR3 region is CASSSQGQLGSGNTIYF. The CDR3 DNA follows: TGTGCCAGCAGTAGCCAGGGACAGCTGGGCTCTGGAAACACCATATATTTT.

The chain recombines TRBV3-1 (or the pseudogene TRBV3-2) with TRBJ2-7; the D call may be TRBD1 or TRBD2 (6 bases each). Germline V CDR1 and CDR2: LGHDT, YNNKEL (reference sequence). The ends were cut back, 6 bases at V and 3 bases at J, with 12 bases in the middle. The CDR3 loop spans 13 amino acids. CDR3 sequence: CASSWGRGYEQYF. The CDR3 nucleotides read TGTGCCAGCAGTTGGGGGCGGGGCTACGAGCAGTACTTC.

This clone occurred a few times. In nucleotides, the CDR3 is TGTGCCAGCAGCTTATATGACGAGCAGTACTTC. Protein sequence: CASSLYDEQYF. The J gene is TRBJ2-7, the V gene TRBV7-9; D remains unclear. This CDR3 spans 11 amino acids. Trimming pared 2 bases from V and 5 bases from J, leaving 4 bases between. Germline V gives CDR1 SEHNR, CDR2 FQNEAQ (reference sequence).

The chain carries TRBV27 and TRBJ1-1, with D maybe TRBD1 (5 bases). Germline CDR1 reads MNHEY; CDR2 reads SMNVEV (reference sequence). V lost 4 bases and J lost 5, with 14 bases in between. The CDR3 has 14 residues. CDR3 nucleotide sequence: TGTGCCAGCAGTTGGGACTTGAGGAGAACTGAAGCTTTCTTT. Its translation is CASSWDLRRTEAFF.

This clone was counted once. The chain has TRBV5-1 and TRBJ1-3; D is undetermined. Trimming pared 0 bases from V and 6 bases from J, leaving 7 bases between. Germline values: CDR1 SGHRS, CDR2 YFSETQ. This CDR3 region has 13 residues. Here the CDR3 DNA reads TGCGCCAGCAGCTTGGAACCCGAAAACACCATATATTTT. It codes for CASSLEPENTIYF.

J is TRBJ1-4 and V is TRBV5-1, with a possible D match to TRBD1 (5 bases). With 1 base removed from V and 2 bases from J, the gap between germline ends came to 12 bases. The germline CDR1 and CDR2 sequences are SGHRS and YFSETQ. The CDR3 sequence is 16 residues long. CDR3 coding DNA: TGCGCCAGCAGCTTGTGGGGGGAAGCGACTAATGAAAAACTGTTTTTT. Translating gives CASSLWGEATNEKLFF.

The rearrangement joins TRBV27 to TRBJ1-5; weak D call: TRBD1 (6 bases). Germline V gene data show CDR1 as MNHEY and CDR2 as SMNVEV (reference sequence). This CDR3 contains 15 residues. V gave up 8 bases and J gave up 4 bases, with 18 bases separating them. The CDR3 nucleotides are TGTGCCAGCCGTGGGGGCACAGGCAGAAATCAGCCCCAGCATTTT. It encodes CASRGGTGRNQPQHF.

The V call is TRBV15, the J call TRBJ1-5; 7 bases fit TRBD1. Germline loops: CDR1 LNHNV, CDR2 YYDKDF (reference sequence). V lost 3 bases to trimming and J lost 0 bases; unmatched junction nucleotides: 2. The CDR3 totals 15 residues. Here the CDR3 reads CATSSGTASNQPQHF. Written as DNA, the CDR3 is TGTGCCACCAGCAGTGGGACAGCTAGCAATCAGCCCCAGCATTTT.